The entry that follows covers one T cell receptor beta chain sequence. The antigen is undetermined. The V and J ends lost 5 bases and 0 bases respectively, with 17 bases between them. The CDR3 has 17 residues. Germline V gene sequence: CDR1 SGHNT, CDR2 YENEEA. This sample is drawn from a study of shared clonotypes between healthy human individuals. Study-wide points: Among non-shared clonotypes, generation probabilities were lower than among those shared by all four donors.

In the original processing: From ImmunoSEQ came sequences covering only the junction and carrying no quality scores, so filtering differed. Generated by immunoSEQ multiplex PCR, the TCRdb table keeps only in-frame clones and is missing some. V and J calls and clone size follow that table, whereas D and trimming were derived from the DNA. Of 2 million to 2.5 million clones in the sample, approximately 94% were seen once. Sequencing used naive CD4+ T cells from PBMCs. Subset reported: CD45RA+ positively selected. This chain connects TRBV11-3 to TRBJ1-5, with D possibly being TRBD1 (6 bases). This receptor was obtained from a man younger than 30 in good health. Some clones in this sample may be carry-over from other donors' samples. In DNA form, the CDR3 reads TGTGCCAGCAGCCAGACCGGACAGCCTTATAGCAATCAGCCCCAGCATTTT. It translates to CASSQTGQPYSNQPQHF.